Sequencing of this TCR beta chain was carried out in a study of T cells in localized non-small cell lung cancer. TCRdb keeps only in-frame clones here, not all; method: immunoSEQ multiplex PCR. The data contain around 26,000 clones, under 95% of them singletons. About this clone: Antigen specificity is unknown. The same CDR3 is also encoded by other DNA sequences in this sample.

Study results and caveats: Sequencing covered just one tumor region, so heterogeneity cannot be ruled out. Across samples, adjacent lung featured a median around 60 of the top 100 tumor clones.

Per the germline V gene, CDR1 is MNHEY and CDR2 is SMNVEV (reference sequence). This CDR3 contains 13 residues. V was clipped by 6 bases and J by 2 bases, with 10 bases between them. The sequences come from peripheral blood, collected before any cancer treatment. This sequence was found in a female donor older than 55 with stage II squamous cell lung carcinoma. The chain carries TRBV27 and TRBJ1-2; perhaps TRBD1 as D (6 bases). As DNA, the CDR3 is TGTGCCAGCAGCCGTACAGGGAACTATGGCTACACCTTC. It specifies CASSRTGNYGYTF.